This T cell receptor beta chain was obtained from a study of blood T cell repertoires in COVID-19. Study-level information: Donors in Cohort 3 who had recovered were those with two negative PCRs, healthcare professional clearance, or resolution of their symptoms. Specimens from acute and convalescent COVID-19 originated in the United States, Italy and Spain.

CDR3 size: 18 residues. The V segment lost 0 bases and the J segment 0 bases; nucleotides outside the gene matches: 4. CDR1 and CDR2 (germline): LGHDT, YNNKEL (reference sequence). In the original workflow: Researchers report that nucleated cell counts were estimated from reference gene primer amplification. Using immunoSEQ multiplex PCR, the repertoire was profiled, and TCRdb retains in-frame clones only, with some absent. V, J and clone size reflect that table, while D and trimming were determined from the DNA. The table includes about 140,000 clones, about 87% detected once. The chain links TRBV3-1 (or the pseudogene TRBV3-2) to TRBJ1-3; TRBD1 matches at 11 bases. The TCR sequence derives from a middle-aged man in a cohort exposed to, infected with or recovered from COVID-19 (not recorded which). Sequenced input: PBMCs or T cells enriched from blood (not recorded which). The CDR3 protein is CASSQDPGTGGSGNTIYF. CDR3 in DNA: TGTGCCAGCAGCCAAGACCCCGGGACAGGGGGCTCTGGAAACACCATATATTTT.